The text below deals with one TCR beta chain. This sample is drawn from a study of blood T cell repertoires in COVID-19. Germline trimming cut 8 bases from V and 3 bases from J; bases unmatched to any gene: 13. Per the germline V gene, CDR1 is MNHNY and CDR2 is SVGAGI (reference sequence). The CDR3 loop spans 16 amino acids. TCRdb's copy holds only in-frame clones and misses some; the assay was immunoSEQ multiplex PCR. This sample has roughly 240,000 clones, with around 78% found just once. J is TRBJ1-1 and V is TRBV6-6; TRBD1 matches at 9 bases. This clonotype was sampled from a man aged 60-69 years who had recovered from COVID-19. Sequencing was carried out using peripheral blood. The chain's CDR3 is CASVGQGTETDTEAFF. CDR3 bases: TGTGCCAGCGTAGGACAGGGGACCGAAACCGACACTGAAGCTTTCTTT.